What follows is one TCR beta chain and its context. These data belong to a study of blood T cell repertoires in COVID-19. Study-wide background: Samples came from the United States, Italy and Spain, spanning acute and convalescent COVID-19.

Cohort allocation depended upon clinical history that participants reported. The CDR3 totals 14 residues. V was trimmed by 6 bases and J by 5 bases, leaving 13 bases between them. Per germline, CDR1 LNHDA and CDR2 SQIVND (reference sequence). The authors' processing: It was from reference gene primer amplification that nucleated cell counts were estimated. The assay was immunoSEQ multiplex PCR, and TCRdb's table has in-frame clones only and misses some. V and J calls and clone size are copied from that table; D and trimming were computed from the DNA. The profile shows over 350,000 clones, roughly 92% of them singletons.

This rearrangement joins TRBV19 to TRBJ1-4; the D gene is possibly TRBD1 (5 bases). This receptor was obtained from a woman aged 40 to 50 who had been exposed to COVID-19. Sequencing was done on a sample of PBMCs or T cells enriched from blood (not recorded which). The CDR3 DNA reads TGTGCCAGTAGGGACCTGGCAGGGAATGAAAAACTGTTTTTT. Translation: CASRDLAGNEKLFF.